This T cell receptor beta chain appears in the sequencing data of a study of T-cell memory formation after mild COVID-19. CDR1 and CDR2 from the germline V gene are SGHVS and FQNEAQ. The CDR3 covers 13 residues. V lost 5 bases and J lost 6; bases outside the gene matches: 7. TCRdb analysed the 5' RACE reads with MiXCR anew, one entry per CDR3 protein. The sample includes 140,000 to 150,000 distinct CDR3 sequences, 15% to 20% of them seen just once. The origin of this receptor is an adult woman who had mild COVID-19 (a few samples of this study predate the infection). Cell type and time point are not known. The rearrangement uses TRBV7-8 and TRBJ2-7; 7 nucleotides line up with TRBD1. Specimen: PBMCs or a T cell subset sorted from them (not recorded which). CDR3 sequence: CASSPDRVSEQYF. CDR3 sequence (DNA): TGTGCCAGCAGCCCAGACAGGGTGTCCGAGCAGTACTTC.